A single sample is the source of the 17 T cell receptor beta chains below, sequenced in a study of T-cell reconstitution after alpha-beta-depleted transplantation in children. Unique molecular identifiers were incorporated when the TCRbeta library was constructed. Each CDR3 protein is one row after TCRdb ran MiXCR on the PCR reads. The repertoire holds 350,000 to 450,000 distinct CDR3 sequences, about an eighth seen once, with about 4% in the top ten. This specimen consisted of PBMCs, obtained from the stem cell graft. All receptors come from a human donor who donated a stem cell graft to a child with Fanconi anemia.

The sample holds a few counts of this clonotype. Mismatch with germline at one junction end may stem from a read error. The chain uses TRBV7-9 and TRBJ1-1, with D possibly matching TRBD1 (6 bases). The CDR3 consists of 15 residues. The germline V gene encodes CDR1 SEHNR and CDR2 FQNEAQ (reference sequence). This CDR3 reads CASSLWAGVNTEAFF. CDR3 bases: TGTGCCAGCAGCTTATGGGCAGGGGTGAATACTGAAGCTTTCTTT.

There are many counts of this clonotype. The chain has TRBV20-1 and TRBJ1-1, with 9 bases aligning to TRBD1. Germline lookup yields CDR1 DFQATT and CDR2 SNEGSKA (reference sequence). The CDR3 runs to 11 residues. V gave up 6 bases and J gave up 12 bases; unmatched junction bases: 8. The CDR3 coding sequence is TGCAGTGCGGCAAAGACAGGGGGAACTTTCTTT. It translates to CSAAKTGGTFF.

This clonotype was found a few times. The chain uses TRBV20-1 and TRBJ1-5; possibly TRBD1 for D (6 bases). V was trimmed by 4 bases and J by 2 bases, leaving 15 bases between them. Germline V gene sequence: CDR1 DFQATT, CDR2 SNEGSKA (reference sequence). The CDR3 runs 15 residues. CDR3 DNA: TGCAGTGCTATCAAGTCGGAGGGGGGCAATCAGCCCCAGCATTTT. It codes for CSAIKSEGGNQPQHF.

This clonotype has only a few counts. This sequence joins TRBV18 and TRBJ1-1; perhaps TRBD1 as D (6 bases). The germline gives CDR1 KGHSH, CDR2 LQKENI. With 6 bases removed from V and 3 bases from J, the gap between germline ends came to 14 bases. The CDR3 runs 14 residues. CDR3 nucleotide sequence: TGTGCCAGCTCCGGACAGTCCGGGGACACTGAAGCTTTCTTT. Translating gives CASSGQSGDTEAFF. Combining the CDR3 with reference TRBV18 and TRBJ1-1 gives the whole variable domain NAGVMQNPRHLVRRRGQEARLRCSPMKGHSHVYWYRQLPEEGLKFMVYLQKENIIDESGMPKERFSAEFPKEGPSILRIQQVVRGDSAAYFCASSGQSGDTEAFFGQGTRLTVV.

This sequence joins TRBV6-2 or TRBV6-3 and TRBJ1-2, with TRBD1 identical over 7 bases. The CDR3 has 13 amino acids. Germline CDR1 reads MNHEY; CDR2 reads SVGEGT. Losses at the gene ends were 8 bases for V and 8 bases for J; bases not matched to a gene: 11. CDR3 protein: CASSNRGSFGYTF. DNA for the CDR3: TGTGCCAGCTCAAACAGGGGATCCTTCGGCTACACCTTC.

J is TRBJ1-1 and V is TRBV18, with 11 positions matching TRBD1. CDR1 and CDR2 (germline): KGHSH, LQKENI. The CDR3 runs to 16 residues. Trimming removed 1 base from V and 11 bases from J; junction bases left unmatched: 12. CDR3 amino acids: CASSPLRDRGIPYAFF. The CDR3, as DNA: TGTGCCAGCTCACCACTTCGGGACAGGGGGATACCCTATGCTTTCTTT.

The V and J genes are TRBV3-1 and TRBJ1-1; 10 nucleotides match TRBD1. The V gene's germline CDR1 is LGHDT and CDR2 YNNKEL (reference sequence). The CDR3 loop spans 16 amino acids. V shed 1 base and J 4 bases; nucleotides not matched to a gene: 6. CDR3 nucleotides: TGTGCCAGCAGCCAAGTCGGGACAGGGGCCGGCACTGAAGCTTTCTTT. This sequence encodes CASSQVGTGAGTEAFF.

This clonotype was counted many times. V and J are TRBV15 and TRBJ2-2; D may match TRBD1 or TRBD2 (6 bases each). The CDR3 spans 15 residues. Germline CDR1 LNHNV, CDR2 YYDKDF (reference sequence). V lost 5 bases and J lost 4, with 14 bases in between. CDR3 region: CATSGGRGPTGELFF. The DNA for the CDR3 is TGTGCCACCAGCGGGGGGCGGGGACCCACCGGGGAGCTGTTTTTT.

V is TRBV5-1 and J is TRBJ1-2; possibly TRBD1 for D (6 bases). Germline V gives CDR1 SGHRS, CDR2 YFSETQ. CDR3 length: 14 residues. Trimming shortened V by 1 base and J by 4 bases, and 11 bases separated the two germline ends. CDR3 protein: CASSLWTEGYGYTF. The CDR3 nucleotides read TGCGCCAGCAGCTTGTGGACAGAGGGCTATGGCTACACCTTC.

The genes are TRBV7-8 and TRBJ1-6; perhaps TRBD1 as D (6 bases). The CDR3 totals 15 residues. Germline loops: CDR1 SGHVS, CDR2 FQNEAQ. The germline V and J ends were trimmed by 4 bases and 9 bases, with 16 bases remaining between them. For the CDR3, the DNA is TGTGCCAGCAGCTCCCAGGGGACGTTGGGTTCACCCCTCCACTTT. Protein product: CASSSQGTLGSPLHF.

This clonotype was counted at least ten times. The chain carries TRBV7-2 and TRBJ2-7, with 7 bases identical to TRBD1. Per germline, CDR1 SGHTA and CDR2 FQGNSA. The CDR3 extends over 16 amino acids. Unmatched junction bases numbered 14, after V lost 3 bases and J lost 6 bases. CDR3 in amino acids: CASSFGGQDRVLEQYF. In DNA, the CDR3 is TGTGCCAGCAGCTTTGGGGGCCAAGACAGGGTGCTCGAGCAGTACTTC. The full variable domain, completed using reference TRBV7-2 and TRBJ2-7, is GAGVSQSPSNKVTEKGKDVELRCDPISGHTALYWYRQSLGQGLEFLIYFQGNSAPDKSGLPSDRFSAERTGGSVSTLTIQRTQQEDSAVYLCASSFGGQDRVLEQYFGPGTRLTVT.

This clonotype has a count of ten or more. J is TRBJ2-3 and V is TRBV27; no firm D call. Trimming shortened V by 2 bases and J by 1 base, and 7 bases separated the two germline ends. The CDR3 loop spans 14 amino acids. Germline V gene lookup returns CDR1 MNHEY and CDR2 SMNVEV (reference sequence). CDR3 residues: CASSLSVGTDTQYF. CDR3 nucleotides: TGTGCCAGCAGTTTAAGTGTGGGCACAGATACGCAGTATTTT.

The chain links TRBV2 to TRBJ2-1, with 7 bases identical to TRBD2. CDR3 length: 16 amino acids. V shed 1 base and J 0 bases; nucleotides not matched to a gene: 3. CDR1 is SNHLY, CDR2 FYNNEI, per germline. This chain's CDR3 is CASSEGDYLSYNEQFF. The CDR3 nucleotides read TGTGCCAGCAGTGAAGGGGACTACCTCTCCTACAATGAGCAGTTCTTC.

The CDR3 coding sequence is TGTGCCAGCCCCGTTTCCGGGGAGCTGTTTTTT. It yields the protein CASPVSGELFF. The rearrangement uses TRBV11-2 and TRBJ2-2; D is undetermined. The CDR3 sequence is 11 residues long. Germline V gives CDR1 SGHAT, CDR2 FQNNGV. The ends were cut back, 8 bases at V and 6 bases at J, with 7 bases in the middle.

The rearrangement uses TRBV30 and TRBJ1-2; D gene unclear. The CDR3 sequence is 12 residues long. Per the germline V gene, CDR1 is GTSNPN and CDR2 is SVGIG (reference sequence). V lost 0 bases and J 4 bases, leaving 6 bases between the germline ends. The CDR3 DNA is TGTGCCTGGAGTGTTGACTCCTATGGCTACACCTTC. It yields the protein CAWSVDSYGYTF.

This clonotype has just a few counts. The CDR3 bases are TGCGCCAGCAGCTCTTTACTAGCGGGGGGGTCTTACAATGAGCAGTTCTTC. Its translation is CASSSLLAGGSYNEQFF. The gene calls are TRBV5-1 and TRBJ2-1; 13 bases line up with TRBD2. Losses at the gene ends were 3 bases for V and 4 bases for J; bases not matched to a gene: 7. The germline gives CDR1 SGHRS, CDR2 YFSETQ. The CDR3 runs to 17 residues.

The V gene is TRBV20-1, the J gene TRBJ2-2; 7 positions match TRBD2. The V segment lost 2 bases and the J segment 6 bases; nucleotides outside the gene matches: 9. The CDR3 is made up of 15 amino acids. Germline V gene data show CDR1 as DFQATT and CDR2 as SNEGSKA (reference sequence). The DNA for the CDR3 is TGCAGTGCTAGAATCGGGGGGAGGAGGGCCGGGGAGCTGTTTTTT. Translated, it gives CSARIGGRRAGELFF.